The 17 T cell receptor beta chains reported below all come from one sample, sequenced in a study of blood T cell repertoires in COVID-19. Generated by immunoSEQ multiplex PCR, the TCRdb table keeps only in-frame clones and is missing some. The repertoire holds under 130,000 clones, with around 86% as singletons. Sequenced input: peripheral blood. The receptor source for this set is a man aged 45-60 years with acute or convalescent COVID-19.

This clone occurred a few times. The chain uses TRBV4-1 and TRBJ2-1; TRBD1 aligns across 9 bases. From germline, CDR1 is MGHRA and CDR2 YSYEKL. The ends lost 3 bases at V and 8 bases at J; junction bases unmatched: 5. The CDR3 spans 14 residues. The CDR3 protein is CASSQGQGIDEQFF. Here the CDR3 DNA reads TGCGCCAGCAGCCAGGGACAGGGAATAGATGAGCAGTTCTTC.

The rearrangement links TRBV7-3 to TRBJ2-5, with D possibly TRBD2 on 6 matching bases. Germline loops: CDR1 SGHTA, CDR2 FQGTGA. Trimming took off 4 bases at V and 3 bases at J, with 15 bases between the two ends. This CDR3 comprises 15 residues. CDR3 sequence (DNA): TGTGCCAGCAGCTCCGCCGGGACTGCAAAAGAGACCCAGTACTTC. It codes for CASSSAGTAKETQYF.

V gene TRBV7-6 combines with J gene TRBJ2-1; TRBD2 aligns across 9 bases. The V gene's germline CDR1 is SGHVS and CDR2 FNYEAQ. Losses at the gene ends were 5 bases for V and 7 bases for J; bases not matched to a gene: 12. The CDR3 is made up of 16 amino acids. CDR3 region: CASSPPGTSPGNEQFF. The CDR3 DNA follows: TGTGCCAGCAGCCCTCCCGGGACTAGCCCGGGGAATGAGCAGTTCTTC.

This chain connects TRBV27 to TRBJ1-5, with D perhaps TRBD1 (5 bases). The V and J ends lost 5 bases and 6 bases respectively, with 14 bases between them. CDR1 is MNHEY and CDR2 is SMNVEV in the germline V gene (reference sequence). The CDR3 is 14 residues long. The CDR3 DNA reads TGTGCCAGCAGTACAGGCTACCCAATTCAGCCCCAGCATTTT. Translation: CASSTGYPIQPQHF.

CDR3 bases: TGTGCCAGTAGCATCTGGCGGAGTGACAATGAGCAGTTCTTC. Amino acid sequence: CASSIWRSDNEQFF. The chain recombines TRBV19 with TRBJ2-1, with D uncertain. The ends were cut back, 6 bases at V and 5 bases at J, with 14 bases in the middle. This CDR3 has 14 amino acids. Germline CDR1 reads LNHDA; CDR2 reads SQIVND (reference sequence).

J is TRBJ1-1 and V is TRBV27, with unresolved D. V lost 3 bases and J lost 1, with 9 bases in between. CDR1 and CDR2 from the germline V gene are MNHEY and SMNVEV (reference sequence). This CDR3 comprises 14 residues. CDR3 sequence reads: CASSFSGWNTEAFF. As DNA, the CDR3 is TGTGCCAGCAGTTTCTCCGGGTGGAACACTGAAGCTTTCTTT.

This clone was seen just once. DNA for the CDR3: TGTGCCAGCAGCCAAGATCAGGCGGGAGTCAATGAGCAGTTCTTC. It is translated as CASSQDQAGVNEQFF. This sequence joins TRBV4-2 and TRBJ2-1; 7 bases map to TRBD2. Trimming took 0 bases from V and 6 from J; bases not matched to a gene: 5. Germline assignment: CDR1 LGHNA and CDR2 YNFKEQ. The CDR3 spans 15 residues.

The chain couples TRBV19 to TRBJ2-7, with TRBD2 matching 9 bases. After removal of 3 bases from V and 2 bases from J, the junction contained 2 bases not matched to a gene. Germline V gene lookup returns CDR1 LNHDA and CDR2 SQIVND (reference sequence). There are 14 residues in the CDR3. In nucleotides, the CDR3 is TGTGCCAGTAGTATGACTAGCGGAACCTACGAGCAGTACTTC. Translated, it gives CASSMTSGTYEQYF.

This chain links TRBV5-4 with TRBJ2-7; 9 nucleotides line up with TRBD1. CDR1 is SGHNT and CDR2 is YYREEE in the germline V gene (reference sequence). The CDR3 sequence is 15 residues long. V gave up 5 bases and J gave up 0 bases; unmatched junction bases: 6. In DNA form, the CDR3 reads TGTGCCAGCAGGCCGGGACAGGGAGCCTCCTACGAGCAGTACTTC. Its translation: CASRPGQGASYEQYF.

This chain joins TRBV6-5 and TRBJ2-5; the match to TRBD1 covers 7 bases. CDR1 is MNHEY, CDR2 SVGAGI, per germline. After removal of 2 bases from V and 5 bases from J, the junction contained 11 bases not matched to a gene. The length of the CDR3 is 16 residues. The CDR3 here is CASSYSQTTGKETQYF. As DNA, the CDR3 is TGTGCCAGCAGTTACAGTCAAACGACAGGGAAGGAGACCCAGTACTTC.

This chain's CDR3 is CASSLAGDGYTF. The CDR3 bases are TGCGCCAGCAGCTTGGCCGGGGATGGCTACACCTTC. This rearrangement joins TRBV5-1 to TRBJ1-2; D is undetermined. Looked up from germline, CDR1 is SGHRS and CDR2 is YFSETQ. There are 12 residues in the CDR3. Trimming took off 0 bases at V and 6 bases at J, with 6 bases between the two ends.

The chain carries TRBV7-2 and TRBJ1-2, with 7 bases identical to TRBD1. The CDR3 totals 13 residues. Germline loops: CDR1 SGHTA, CDR2 FQGNSA. Trimming removed 5 bases from V and 4 bases from J; junction bases left unmatched: 4. The DNA of the CDR3 is TGTGCCAGCAGCAGGGACAGAGTCTATGGCTACACCTTC. Translation: CASSRDRVYGYTF.

For the CDR3, the DNA is TGTGCCAGCAGCAAACTAACCCGACTAGCGGCTTTTCAAGAGACCCAGTACTTC. Its protein is CASSKLTRLAAFQETQYF. The gene calls are TRBV2 and TRBJ2-5; 9 bases match TRBD2. Germline V lookup: CDR1 SNHLY, CDR2 FYNNEI. This CDR3 is 18 amino acids long. V was clipped by 6 bases and J by 2 bases; unmatched bases: 16.

This chain connects TRBV4-1 to TRBJ1-1; D is undetermined. There are 17 residues in the CDR3. V lost 0 bases, J lost 4 bases, and 18 bases lay in between. Per the germline V gene, CDR1 is MGHRA and CDR2 is YSYEKL. CDR3 region: CASSQDVFPSPSTEAFF. CDR3 sequence (DNA): TGCGCCAGCAGCCAAGATGTCTTCCCCAGTCCAAGCACTGAAGCTTTCTTT.

This chain uses TRBV5-1 with TRBJ2-7, with TRBD1 identical over 7 bases. Per the germline V gene, CDR1 is SGHRS and CDR2 is YFSETQ. V dropped 4 bases and J dropped 4; count of bases not matched to a gene: 20. The CDR3 runs to 18 residues. The CDR3 coding sequence is TGCGCCAGCAGCACCCCGTCCCGACAGGGTAGGTTCGGTTACGAGCAGTACTTC. Protein: CASSTPSRQGRFGYEQYF. The full variable domain, in which reference TRBV5-1 and TRBJ2-7 provide the parts outside the CDR3, is KAGVTQTPRYLIKTRGQQVTLSCSPISGHRSVSWYQQTPGQGLQFLFEYFSETQRNKGNFPGRFSGRQFSNSRSEMNVSTLELGDSALYLCASSTPSRQGRFGYEQYFGPGTRLTVT.

This clone was counted only a few times. The chain links TRBV7-8 to TRBJ1-5; no firm D call. V shed 0 bases and J shed 4 bases, with 4 bases lying between them. CDR3 length equals 13 residues. Germline values: CDR1 SGHVS, CDR2 FQNEAQ. This CDR3 reads CASSLAENQPQHF. The CDR3, as DNA: TGTGCCAGCAGCTTAGCGGAGAATCAGCCCCAGCATTTT.

The chain joins TRBV7-2 to TRBJ2-3; D ambiguous. From germline, CDR1 is SGHTA and CDR2 FQGNSA. This CDR3 comprises 15 residues. Trimming left V 2 bases short and J 3 bases short, with 12 bases between. In DNA form, the CDR3 reads TGTGCCAGCAGCTTATCGGTAGCCAAAACAGATACGCAGTATTTT. This gives the protein CASSLSVAKTDTQYF.